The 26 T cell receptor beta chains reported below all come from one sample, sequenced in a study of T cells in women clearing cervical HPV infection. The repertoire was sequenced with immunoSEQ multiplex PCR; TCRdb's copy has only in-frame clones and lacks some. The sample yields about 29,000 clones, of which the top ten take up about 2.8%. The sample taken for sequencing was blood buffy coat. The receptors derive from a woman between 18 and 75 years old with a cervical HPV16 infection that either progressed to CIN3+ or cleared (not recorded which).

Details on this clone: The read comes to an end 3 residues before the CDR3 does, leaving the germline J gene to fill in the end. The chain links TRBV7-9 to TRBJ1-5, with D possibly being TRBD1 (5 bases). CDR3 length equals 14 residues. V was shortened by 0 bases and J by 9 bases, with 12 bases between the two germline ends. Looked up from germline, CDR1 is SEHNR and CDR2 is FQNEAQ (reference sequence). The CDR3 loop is CASSLAGARGPQHF. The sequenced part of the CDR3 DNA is TGTGCCAGCAGCTTAGCAGGGGCTCGCGGGCCC.

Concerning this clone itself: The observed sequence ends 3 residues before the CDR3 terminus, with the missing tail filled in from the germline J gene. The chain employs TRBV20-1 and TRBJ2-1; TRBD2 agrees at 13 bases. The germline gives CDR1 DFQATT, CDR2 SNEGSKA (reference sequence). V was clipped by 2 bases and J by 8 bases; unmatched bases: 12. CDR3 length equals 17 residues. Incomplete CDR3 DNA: TGCAGTGCTAGACTTCCGGGACTAGCGGGGCGAGGGTATGAG. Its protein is CSARLPGLAGRGYE. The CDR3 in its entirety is CSARLPGLAGRGYEQFF.

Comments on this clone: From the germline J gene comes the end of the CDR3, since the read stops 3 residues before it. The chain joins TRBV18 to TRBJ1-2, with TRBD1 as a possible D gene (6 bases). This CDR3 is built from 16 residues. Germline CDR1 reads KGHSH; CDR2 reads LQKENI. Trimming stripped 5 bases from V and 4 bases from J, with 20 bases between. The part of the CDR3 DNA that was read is TGTGCCAGCTCAACGGGCTTACAGGGTGATGGCTATGGC. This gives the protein CASSTGLQGDGYG. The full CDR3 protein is CASSTGLQGDGYGYTF. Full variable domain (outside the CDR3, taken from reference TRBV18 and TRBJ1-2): NAGVMQNPRHLVRRRGQEARLRCSPMKGHSHVYWYRQLPEEGLKFMVYLQKENIIDESGMPKERFSAEFPKEGPSILRIQQVVRGDSAAYFCASSTGLQGDGYGYTFGSGTRLTVV.

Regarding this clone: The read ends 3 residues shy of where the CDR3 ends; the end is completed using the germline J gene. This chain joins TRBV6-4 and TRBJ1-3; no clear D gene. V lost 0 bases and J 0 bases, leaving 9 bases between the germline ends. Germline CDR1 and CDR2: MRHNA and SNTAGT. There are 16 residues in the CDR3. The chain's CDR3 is CASSDSIADSGNTIYF. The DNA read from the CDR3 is TGTGCCAGCAGTGACTCAATAGCCGACTCTGGAAACACC.

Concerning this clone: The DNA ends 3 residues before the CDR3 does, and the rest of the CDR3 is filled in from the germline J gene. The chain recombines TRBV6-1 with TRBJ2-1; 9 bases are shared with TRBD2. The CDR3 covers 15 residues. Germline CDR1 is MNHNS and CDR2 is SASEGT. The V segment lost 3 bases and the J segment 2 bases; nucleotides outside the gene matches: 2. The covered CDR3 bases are TGTGCCAGCAGTGAGGGACTAGCTACCTACAATGAG. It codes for CASSEGLATYNE. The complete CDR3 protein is CASSEGLATYNEQFF.

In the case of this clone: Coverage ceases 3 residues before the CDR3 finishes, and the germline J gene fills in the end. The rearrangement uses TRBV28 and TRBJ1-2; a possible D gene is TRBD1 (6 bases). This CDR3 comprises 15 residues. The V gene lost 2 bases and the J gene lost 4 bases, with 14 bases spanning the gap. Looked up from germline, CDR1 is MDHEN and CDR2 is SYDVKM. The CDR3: CASSLRQARGYGYTF. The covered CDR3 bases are TGTGCCAGCAGTTTAAGGCAGGCCAGGGGCTATGGC.

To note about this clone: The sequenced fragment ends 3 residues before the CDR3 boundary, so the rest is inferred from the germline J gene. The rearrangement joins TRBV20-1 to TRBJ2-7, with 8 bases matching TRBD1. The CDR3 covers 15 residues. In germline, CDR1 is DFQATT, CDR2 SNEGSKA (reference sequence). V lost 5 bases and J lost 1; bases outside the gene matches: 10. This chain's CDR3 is CSAPIPGQASYEQYF. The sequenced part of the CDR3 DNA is TGCAGTGCTCCTATTCCGGGACAGGCTTCCTACGAG.

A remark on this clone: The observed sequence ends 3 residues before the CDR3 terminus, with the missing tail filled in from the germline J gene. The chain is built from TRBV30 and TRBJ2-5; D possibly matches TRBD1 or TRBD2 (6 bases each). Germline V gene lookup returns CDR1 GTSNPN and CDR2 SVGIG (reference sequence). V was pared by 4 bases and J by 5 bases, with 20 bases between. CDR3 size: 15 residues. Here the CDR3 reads CAWTFGPGEAETQYF. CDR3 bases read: TGTGCCTGGACTTTCGGCCCAGGGGAGGCGGAGACC.

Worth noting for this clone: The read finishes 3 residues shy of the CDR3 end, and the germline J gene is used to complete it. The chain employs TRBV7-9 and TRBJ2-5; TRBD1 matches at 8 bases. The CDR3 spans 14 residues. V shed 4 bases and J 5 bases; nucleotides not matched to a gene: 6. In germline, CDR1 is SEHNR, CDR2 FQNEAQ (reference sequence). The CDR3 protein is CASSSRTGTETQYF. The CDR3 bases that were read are TGTGCCAGCAGCTCCCGGACAGGGACGGAGACC.

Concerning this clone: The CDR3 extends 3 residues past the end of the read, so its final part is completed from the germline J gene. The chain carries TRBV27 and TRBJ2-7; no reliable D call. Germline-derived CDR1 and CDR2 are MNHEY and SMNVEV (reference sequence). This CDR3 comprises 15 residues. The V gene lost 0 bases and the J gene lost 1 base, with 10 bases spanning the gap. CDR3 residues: CASSLSWAASYEQYF. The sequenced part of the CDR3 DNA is TGTGCCAGCAGTTTATCGTGGGCAGCTTCCTACGAG.

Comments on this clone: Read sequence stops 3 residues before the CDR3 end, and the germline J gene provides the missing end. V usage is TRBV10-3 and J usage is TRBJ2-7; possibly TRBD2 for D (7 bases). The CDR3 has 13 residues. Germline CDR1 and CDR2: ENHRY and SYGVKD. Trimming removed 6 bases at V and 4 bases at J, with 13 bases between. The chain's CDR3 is CAISNRGGYEQYF. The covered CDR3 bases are TGTGCCATCAGCAATAGGGGGGGATACGAG.

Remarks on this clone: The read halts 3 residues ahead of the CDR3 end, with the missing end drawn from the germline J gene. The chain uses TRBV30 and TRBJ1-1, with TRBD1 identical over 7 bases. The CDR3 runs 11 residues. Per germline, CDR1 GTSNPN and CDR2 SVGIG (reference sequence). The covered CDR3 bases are TGTGCCTGGAGTCGACAGGGAGCA. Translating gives CAWSRQGA. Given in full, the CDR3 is CAWSRQGAAFF.

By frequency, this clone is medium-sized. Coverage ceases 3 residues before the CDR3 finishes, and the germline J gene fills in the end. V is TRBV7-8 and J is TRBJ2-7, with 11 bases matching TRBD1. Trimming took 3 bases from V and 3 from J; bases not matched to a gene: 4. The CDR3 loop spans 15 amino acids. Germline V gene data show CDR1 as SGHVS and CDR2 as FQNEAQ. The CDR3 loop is CASSFGQGAYYEQYF. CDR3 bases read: TGTGCCAGCAGCTTTGGACAGGGGGCTTACTACGAG.

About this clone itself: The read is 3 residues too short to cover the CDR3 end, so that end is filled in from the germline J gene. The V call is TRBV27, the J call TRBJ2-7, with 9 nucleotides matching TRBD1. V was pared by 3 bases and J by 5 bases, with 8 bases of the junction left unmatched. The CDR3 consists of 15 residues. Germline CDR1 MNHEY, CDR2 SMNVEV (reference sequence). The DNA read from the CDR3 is TGTGCCAGCAGTTTGGGGGGGACAGGGCCTAACGAG. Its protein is CASSLGGTGPNE. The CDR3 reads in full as CASSLGGTGPNEQYF.

CDR3 bases read: TGCAGTGCCACCAGGTACTCTGGAAACACC. Its translation is CSATRYSGNT. The CDR3 in full is CSATRYSGNTIYF. This sequence joins TRBV20-1 and TRBJ1-3; unclear D gene. From the germline J gene comes the end of the CDR3, since the read stops 3 residues before it. The CDR3 runs 13 residues. Germline V gene sequence: CDR1 DFQATT, CDR2 SNEGSKA (reference sequence). The germline V and J ends were trimmed by 6 bases and 0 bases, with 9 bases remaining between them.

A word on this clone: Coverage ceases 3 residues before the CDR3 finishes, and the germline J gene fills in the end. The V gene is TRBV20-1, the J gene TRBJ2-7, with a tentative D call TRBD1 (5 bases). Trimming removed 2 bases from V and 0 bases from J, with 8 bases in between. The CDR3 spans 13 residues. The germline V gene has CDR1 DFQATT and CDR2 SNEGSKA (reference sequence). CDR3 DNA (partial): TGCAGTGCTAGATCAGGGTACTCCTACGAG. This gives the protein CSARSGYSYE. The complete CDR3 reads CSARSGYSYEQYF.

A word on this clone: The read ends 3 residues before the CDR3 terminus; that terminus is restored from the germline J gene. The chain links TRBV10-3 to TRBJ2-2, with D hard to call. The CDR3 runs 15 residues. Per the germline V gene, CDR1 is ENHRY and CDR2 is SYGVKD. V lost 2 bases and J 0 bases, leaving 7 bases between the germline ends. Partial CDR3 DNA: TGTGCCATCAGTGAGACCCCTACGAACACCGGGGAG. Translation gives CAISETPTNTGE. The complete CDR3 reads CAISETPTNTGELFF.

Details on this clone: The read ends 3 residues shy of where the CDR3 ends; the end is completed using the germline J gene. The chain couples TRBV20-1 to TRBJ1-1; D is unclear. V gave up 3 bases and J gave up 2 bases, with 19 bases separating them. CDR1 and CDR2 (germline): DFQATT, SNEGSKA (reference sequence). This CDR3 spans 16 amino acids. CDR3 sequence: CSASSGGGRGNTEAFF. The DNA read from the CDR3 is TGCAGTGCTAGTTCTGGCGGCGGCCGAGGCAACACTGAA.

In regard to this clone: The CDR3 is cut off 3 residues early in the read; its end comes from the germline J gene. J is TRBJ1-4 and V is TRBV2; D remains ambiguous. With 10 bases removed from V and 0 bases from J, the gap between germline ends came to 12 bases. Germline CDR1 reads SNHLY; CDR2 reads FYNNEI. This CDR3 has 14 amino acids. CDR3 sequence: CAITRMATNEKLFF. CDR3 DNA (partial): TGTGCCATCACCAGGATGGCAACTAATGAAAAA. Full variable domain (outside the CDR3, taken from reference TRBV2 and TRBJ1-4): EPEVTQTPSHQVTQMGQEVILRCVPISNHLYFYWYRQILGQKVEFLVSFYNNEISEKSEIFDDQFSVERPDGSNFTLKIRSTKLEDSAMYFCAITRMATNEKLFFGSGTQLSVL.

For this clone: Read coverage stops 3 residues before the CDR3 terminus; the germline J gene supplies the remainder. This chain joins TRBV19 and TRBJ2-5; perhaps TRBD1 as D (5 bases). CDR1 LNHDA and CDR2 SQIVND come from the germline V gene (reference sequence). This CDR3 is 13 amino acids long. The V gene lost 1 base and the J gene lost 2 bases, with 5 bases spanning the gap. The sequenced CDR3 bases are TGTGCCAGTAGTATAGGACAGCAAGAGACC. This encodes CASSIGQQET. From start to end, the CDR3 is CASSIGQQETQYF.

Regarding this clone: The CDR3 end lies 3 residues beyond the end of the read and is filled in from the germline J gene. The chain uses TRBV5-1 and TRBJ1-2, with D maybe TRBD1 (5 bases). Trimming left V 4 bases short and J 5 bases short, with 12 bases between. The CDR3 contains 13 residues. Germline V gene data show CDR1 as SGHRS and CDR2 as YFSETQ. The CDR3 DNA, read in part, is TGCGCCAGCAGCCCACAACAGGATTATGGC. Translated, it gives CASSPQQDYG. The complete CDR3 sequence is CASSPQQDYGYTF. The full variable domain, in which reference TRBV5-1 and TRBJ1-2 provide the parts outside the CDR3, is KAGVTQTPRYLIKTRGQQVTLSCSPISGHRSVSWYQQTPGQGLQFLFEYFSETQRNKGNFPGRFSGRQFSNSRSEMNVSTLELGDSALYLCASSPQQDYGYTFGSGTRLTVV.

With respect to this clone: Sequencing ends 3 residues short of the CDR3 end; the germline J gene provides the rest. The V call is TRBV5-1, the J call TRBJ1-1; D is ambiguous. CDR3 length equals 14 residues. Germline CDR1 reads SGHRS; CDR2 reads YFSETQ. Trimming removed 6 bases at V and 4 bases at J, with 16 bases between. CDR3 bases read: TGCGCCAGCAAAGAATGGAGCGGTGGCACTGAA. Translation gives CASKEWSGGTE. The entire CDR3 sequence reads CASKEWSGGTEAFF.

The CDR3 region is CASSRDKKETAFF. Partial CDR3 DNA: TGTGCCAGCTCCCGGGACAAAAAAGAGACA. The chain combines TRBV18 with TRBJ1-1; maybe TRBD1 (6 bases). The read ends 3 residues early relative to the CDR3; the germline J gene fills the gap. The CDR3 consists of 13 residues. CDR1 is KGHSH and CDR2 is LQKENI in the germline V gene.

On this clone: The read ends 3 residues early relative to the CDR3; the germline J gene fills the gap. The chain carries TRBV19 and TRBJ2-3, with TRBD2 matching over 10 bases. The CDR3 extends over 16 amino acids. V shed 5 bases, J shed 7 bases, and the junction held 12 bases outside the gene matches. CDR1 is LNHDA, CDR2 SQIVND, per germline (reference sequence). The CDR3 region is CASSPASGGPAYTQYF. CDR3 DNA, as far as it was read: TGTGCCAGTAGTCCCGCTAGCGGGGGCCCCGCATATACG.

The CDR3 loop reads CAWSYGGGNTDTQYF. The part of the CDR3 DNA that was read is TGTGCCTGGAGCTATGGCGGGGGGAACACAGATACG. This chain connects TRBV30 to TRBJ2-3; 8 nucleotides agree with TRBD2. The missing CDR3 end, 3 residues past where the read stops, is filled in from the germline J gene. CDR1 is GTSNPN, CDR2 SVGIG, per germline (reference sequence). The CDR3 length is 15 residues. With 3 bases clipped from V and 2 bases from J, the junction kept 7 bases outside the gene matches.

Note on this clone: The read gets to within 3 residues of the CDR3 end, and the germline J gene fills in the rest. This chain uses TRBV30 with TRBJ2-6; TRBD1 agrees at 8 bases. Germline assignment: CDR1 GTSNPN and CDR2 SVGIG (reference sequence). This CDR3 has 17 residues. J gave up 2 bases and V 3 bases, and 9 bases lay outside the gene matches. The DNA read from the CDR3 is TGTGCCTGGAGCCATACAGGGGGAGAAACTGGGGCCAACGTC. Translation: CAWSHTGGETGANV. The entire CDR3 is CAWSHTGGETGANVLTF. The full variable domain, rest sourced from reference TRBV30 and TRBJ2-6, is SQTIHQWPATLVQPVGSPLSLECTVEGTSNPNLYWYRQAAGRGLQLLFYSVGIGQISSEVPQNLSASRPQDRQFILSSKKLLLSDSGFYLCAWSHTGGETGANVLTFGAGSRLTVL.